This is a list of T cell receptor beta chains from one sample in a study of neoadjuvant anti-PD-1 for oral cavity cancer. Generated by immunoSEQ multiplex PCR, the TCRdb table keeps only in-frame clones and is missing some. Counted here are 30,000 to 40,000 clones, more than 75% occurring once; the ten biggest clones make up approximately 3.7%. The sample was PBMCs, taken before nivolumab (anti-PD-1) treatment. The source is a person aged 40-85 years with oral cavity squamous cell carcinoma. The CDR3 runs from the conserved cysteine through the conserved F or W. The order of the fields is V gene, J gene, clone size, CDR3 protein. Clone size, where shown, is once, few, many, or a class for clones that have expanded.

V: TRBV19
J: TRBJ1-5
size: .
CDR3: CAAGTAGTQPQHF

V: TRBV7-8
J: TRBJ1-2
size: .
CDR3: CASSLAGSQGYTF

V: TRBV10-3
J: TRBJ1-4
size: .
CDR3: CAISGGQVNEKLFF

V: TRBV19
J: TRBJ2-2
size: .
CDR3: CASGQIRTQHYTGELFF

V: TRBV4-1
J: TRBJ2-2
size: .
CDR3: CASSRSGTGNTGELFF

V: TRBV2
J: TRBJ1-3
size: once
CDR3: CASSELDFGNTIYF

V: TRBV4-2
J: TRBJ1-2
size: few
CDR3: CASSLPGQLYGYTF

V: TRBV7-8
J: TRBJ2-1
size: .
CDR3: CASSTISGGNEQFF

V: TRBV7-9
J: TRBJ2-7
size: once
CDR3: CASSLVQGAIDEQYF

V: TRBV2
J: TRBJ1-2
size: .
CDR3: CASSEYDGRVGGYTF

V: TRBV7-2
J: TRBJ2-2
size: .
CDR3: CASSSGGTGELFF

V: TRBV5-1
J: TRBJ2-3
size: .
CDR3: CASSLDPGQVADTQYF

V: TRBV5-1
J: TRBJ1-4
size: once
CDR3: CASSAGTNNEKLFF

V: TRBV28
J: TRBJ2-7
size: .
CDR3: CASSLSAGAYEQYF

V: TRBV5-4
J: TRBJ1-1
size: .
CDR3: CASSFGQTNTEAFF

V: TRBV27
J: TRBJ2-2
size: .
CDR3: CASSKRRGDPNTGELFF

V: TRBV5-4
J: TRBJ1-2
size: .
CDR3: CASSLSERGRGYGYTF

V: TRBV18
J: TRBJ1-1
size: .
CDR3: CASSPPQGIQNTEAFF

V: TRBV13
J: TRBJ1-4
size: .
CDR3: CASSLTGIREKLFF

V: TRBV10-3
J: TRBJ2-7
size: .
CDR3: CAISEPQGVSYEQYF

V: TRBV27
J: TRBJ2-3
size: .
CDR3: CASSFGTGGAADTQYF